This record covers a single T cell receptor (beta chain). The protocol was immunoSEQ multiplex PCR, while the TCRdb copy is restricted to in-frame clones and leaves out a portion. Here the sample spans under 150,000 clones, 69% being singletons. This entry belongs to a study of blood T cell repertoires in COVID-19. Looking at the study overall: The analysed material was cDNA or gDNA that came from T cells, B-cell-depleted T cells, or PBMCs.

The CDR3 extends over 15 amino acids. V dropped 6 bases and J dropped 2; count of bases not matched to a gene: 10. Germline loops: CDR1 MNHEY, CDR2 SMNVEV (reference sequence). The receptor was isolated from a woman aged 70-85 years with acute or convalescent COVID-19. The material sequenced was peripheral blood. V gene TRBV27 combines with J gene TRBJ2-7; 7 bases agree with TRBD1. CDR3 protein: CASSLDRDSTYEQYF. DNA of the CDR3: TGTGCCAGCAGCCTCGACAGGGACAGTACCTACGAGCAGTACTTC.